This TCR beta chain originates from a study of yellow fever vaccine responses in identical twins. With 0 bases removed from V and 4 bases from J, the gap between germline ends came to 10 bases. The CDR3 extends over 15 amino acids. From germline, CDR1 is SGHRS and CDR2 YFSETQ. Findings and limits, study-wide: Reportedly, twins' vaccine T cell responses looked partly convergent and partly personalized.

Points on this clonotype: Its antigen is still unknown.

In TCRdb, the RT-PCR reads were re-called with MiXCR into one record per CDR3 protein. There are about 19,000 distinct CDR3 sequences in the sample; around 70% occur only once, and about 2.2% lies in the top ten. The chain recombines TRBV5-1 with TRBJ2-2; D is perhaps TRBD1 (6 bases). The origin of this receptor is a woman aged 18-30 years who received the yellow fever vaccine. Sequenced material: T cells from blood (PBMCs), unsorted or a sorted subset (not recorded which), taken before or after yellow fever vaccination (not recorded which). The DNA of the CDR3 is TGCGCCAGCAGCTTGGGGACAGCTCTCACCGGGGAGCTGTTTTTT. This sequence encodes CASSLGTALTGELFF.